This TCR beta chain was recovered during a study of metastatic and nonmetastatic thyroid tumors. As for the study in general: The comparison covered peripheral blood and tumor or nodule tissue in malignant and benign thyroid patients. Study-wide points: The study reportedly found significantly higher TCR beta diversity in malignant thyroid tumors than benign nodules, in blood and tumor.

No treatment had been given to any patient before thyroid surgery. The CDR3 totals 14 residues. V was pared by 2 bases and J by 4 bases, with 10 bases between. Germline lookup yields CDR1 SGHAT and CDR2 FQNNGV. At least ten counts were recorded for this clone. Its specificity is not known. As processed by the authors: A classifier of distant metastasis in papillary thyroid cancer was built from CDR3 differences (across clinicopathological groups). TCRdb reprocessed the PCR reads via MiXCR. The V and J calls, along with clone size, are taken from TCRdb and not from the paper's own processing. The sample lists roughly 15,000 clones, roughly a quarter seen once, with approximately 7.6% in the top ten.

The J gene is TRBJ2-3, the V gene TRBV11-2; D not certain. The sequencing input was adjacent normal tissue. This TCR came from a female donor with papillary thyroid cancer or a benign thyroid nodule (not recorded which). Some clones in this sample may be carry-over from other donors' samples. CDR3 sequence reads: CASSLPVVPDTQYF. CDR3 bases: TGTGCCAGCAGCTTACCGGTAGTCCCAGATACGCAGTATTTT.